Listed here is a single T cell receptor beta chain. This specimen belongs to a study of blood T cell repertoires in COVID-19. Overall study context: T cells, B-cell-depleted T cells, or PBMCs provided the cDNA or gDNA that served as material.

Germline lookup yields CDR1 SNHLY and CDR2 FYNNEI. The CDR3 runs to 11 residues. Trimming left V 2 bases short and J 11 bases short, with 7 bases between. Measured with immunoSEQ multiplex PCR; TCRdb has only the in-frame clones, and not every one. The sample includes over 45,000 clones, approximately 91% of them seen just once. The sequenced sample consisted of peripheral blood. This sequence joins TRBV2 and TRBJ1-5; possible D gene TRBD1, 5 bases. The sequence was obtained from a man aged 50-59 years with acute or convalescent COVID-19. The CDR3 region has the DNA TGTGCCAGCAGTGAACAGGACACCCAGCATTTT. This codes for CASSEQDTQHF.